This paragraph reports one TCR delta chain. The TCRdb protein comes from a much larger clone and disagrees with this DNA's translation at residue 3, likely due to a read error; the protein given here is derived from the DNA. The data derive from a study of γδ T cells in repeated Plasmodium falciparum infection. For the study at large: Donors were malaria-exposed Malian children or age- and gender-matched Australian children. Some Malian samples span acute malaria episodes; others come from no-transmission periods. Each infection was followed by sampling at 21 days, plus baseline and some pre-infection draws.

This CDR3 is 18 amino acids long. Germline V gene lookup returns CDR1 TSWWSYY and CDR2 QGS. TCRdb reprocessed the multiplex PCR reads using CATT. The sample holds 75,000 to 100,000 delta-chain clones, over 1.1% seen once. Flow sorting of PBMC yielded separate Vgamma9/Vdelta2+ and Vdelta2-negative gammadelta T cell populations for bulk repertoire analysis. Specimen: gamma-delta T cells from blood. The chain employs TRDV1 and TRDJ1; TRDD3 might be the D (6 bases). TCRdb does not report a J gene; here it was assigned by matching the DNA to germline references. The clonotype comes from a pool of human donors (malaria-infected and uninfected, not separated). The DNA of the CDR3 is TGTGCTCCTGGGGAACGGGCGCGGAGGATAGGGCGCACCGATAAACTCATCTTT. Translated: CAPGERARRIGRTDKLIF.